Listed below are T cell receptor beta chains from one sample, sequenced in a study of cytomegalovirus exposure and HLA in healthy donors. Repertoires were generated with immunoSEQ multiplex PCR, while TCRdb's copy carries only in-frame clones and drops some. The data show approximately 130,000 clones, around 77% seen once. The sequencing input was PBMCs. Source of these receptors: a man younger than 35 in good health and CMV-seropositive. Each CDR3 is given with its conserved first and last residue. The order of the fields is J gene, D gene, clone size, V gene, CDR3 DNA, CDR3 protein. D genes are given only for firm matches. Some rows mark clone size as missing; the rest say once, few, many or name a class of expanded clone.

>TRBJ2-2|TRBD1|once|TRBV7-3
TGTGCCAGCAGCGCCTCGACAGGGGCCGGGGAGCTGTTTTTT
CASSASTGAGELFF
>TRBJ2-5|.|.|TRBV7-8
TGTGCCAGCAGCTTAGCGTGGGTGAGGGAGACCCAGTACTTC
CASSLAWVRETQYF
>TRBJ2-7|.|few|TRBV6-1
TGTGCCAGCAGACTTGACTCCTACGAGCAGTACTTC
CASRLDSYEQYF
>TRBJ1-1|TRBD1|.|TRBV10-3
TGTGCCACCATGGGACAGGGCACTGAAGCTTTCTTT
CATMGQGTEAFF
>TRBJ1-5|TRBD1|.|TRBV18
TGTGCCAGCTCACCTGGGGTGGACAGGAGAAATCAGCCCCAGCATTTT
CASSPGVDRRNQPQHF
>TRBJ1-2|.|.|TRBV5-1
TGCGCCAGCAGCTTGTACTTCTATGGCTACACCTTC
CASSLYFYGYTF
>TRBJ2-3|TRBD2|.|TRBV5-1
TGCGCCAGCAGCTTGGCCCCGGGACTAGCGTCCACAGATACGCAGTATTTT
CASSLAPGLASTDTQYF
>TRBJ2-2|TRBD1|few|TRBV5-1
TGCGCCAGCAGCTTGGCAGGGGGATCCACCGGGGAGCTGTTTTTT
CASSLAGGSTGELFF
>TRBJ2-7|TRBD1|.|TRBV28
TGTGCCAGCAGCCGCGACAGGGGTGGCTACGAGCAGTACTTC
CASSRDRGGYEQYF
>TRBJ2-3|.|.|TRBV25-1
TGTGCCAGCAGTGAATATCGGGACACAGATACGCAGTATTTT
CASSEYRDTDTQYF
>TRBJ2-7|.|.|TRBV10-3
TGTGCCATCAGTGAGTCAAGAGATTACGAGCAGTACTTC
CAISESRDYEQYF
>TRBJ1-1|TRBD1|.|TRBV27
TGTGCCAGCAGTAAACAGGGGGCCCTCTACATGAACACTGAAGCTTTCTTT
CASSKQGALYMNTEAFF
>TRBJ1-2|TRBD1|.|TRBV25-1
TGTGCCAGCAGTGAATCAGGGGGCAAGGATGGCTACACCTTC
CASSESGGKDGYTF
>TRBJ2-3|TRBD1|.|TRBV19
TGTGCCAGTAGTGCCGAAAGACAGGGTCCAGATACGCAGTATTTT
CASSAERQGPDTQYF
>TRBJ2-7|TRBD1|.|TRBV2
TGTGCCAGCAGGGCCGGGACAGGGGGCGTCTACGAGCAGTACTTC
CASRAGTGGVYEQYF
>TRBJ2-7|.|.|TRBV7-9
TGTGCCAGCACGTGGGAGACGGCAGCCTACGAGCAGTACTTC
CASTWETAAYEQYF
>TRBJ2-1|.|.|TRBV14
TGTGCCAGCAGTCCGATTAGCACTCATGAGCAGTTCTTC
CASSPISTHEQFF
>TRBJ1-2|TRBD1|few|TRBV5-6
TGTGCCAGCAGCTCCACACAGGGGATTCCAGCTAACTATGGCTACACCTTC
CASSSTQGIPANYGYTF
>TRBJ1-2|TRBD1|.|TRBV28
TGTGCCAGCAGGGTTCAGGGGGCTAGCTATGGCTACACCTTC
CASRVQGASYGYTF
>TRBJ1-1|.|.|TRBV29-1
TGCAGCGTGAAGGGACATTTGAACACTGAAGCTTTCTTT
CSVKGHLNTEAFF
>TRBJ2-7|.|few|TRBV5-1
TGCGCCAGCAGCTTGGCCCCTTCAGGGGATTCCGCCTACGAGCAGTACTTC
CASSLAPSGDSAYEQYF
>TRBJ1-1|TRBD1|.|TRBV6-4
TGTGCCAGCAGTGAAGAGGGGGCCGTGACTGAAGCTTTCTTT
CASSEEGAVTEAFF
>TRBJ2-7|.|.|TRBV7-9
TGTGCCAGCAGGAAGGGCGGACACCCGAGCTCCTACGAGCAGTACTTC
CASRKGGHPSSYEQYF
>TRBJ2-5|TRBD2|.|TRBV9
TGTGCCAGCAGCGTGGAGCTAGCGGGAGAGACCCAGTACTTC
CASSVELAGETQYF
>TRBJ2-1|TRBD1|.|TRBV7-8
TGTGCCAGCAGCTTAGCGAGGATAAGGGGGCGAACCTACAATGAGCAGTTCTTC
CASSLARIRGRTYNEQFF
>TRBJ1-1|.|.|TRBV9
TGTGCCAGCAGCGTAGAGGGACAGAACACTGAAGCTTTCTTT
CASSVEGQNTEAFF
>TRBJ1-5|.|.|TRBV28
TGTGCCAGCAGTCAGAGCAATCAGCCCCAGCATTTT
CASSQSNQPQHF